Each of the 29 T cell receptor beta chains below was sequenced from the same sample in a study of cytomegalovirus exposure and HLA in healthy donors. PCR amplification relied on 60 Vbeta primers (plus 13 Jbeta primers). Sequencing was performed with immunoSEQ multiplex PCR; in TCRdb, only in-frame clones are kept and a portion is missing. Altogether 85,000 to 90,000 clones are present, about nine tenths being singletons, with the ten largest covering around 2.3%. The sequenced material came from PBMCs. The source of these receptors is a man between 18 and 35 years old in good health and CMV-seronegative.

The chain employs TRBV7-7 and TRBJ2-3; TRBD2 matches at 10 bases. Germline CDR1 and CDR2: SSHAT and FNYEAQ (reference sequence). CDR3 size: 17 residues. V was clipped by 4 bases and J by 4 bases; unmatched bases: 11. CDR3 in amino acids: CASSSLRGLASPDTQYF. As DNA, the CDR3 is TGTGCCAGCAGCTCACTCCGGGGACTAGCGTCGCCAGATACGCAGTATTTT. Full variable domain (remainder filled in from reference TRBV7-7 and TRBJ2-3): GAGVSQSPRYKVTKRGQDVTLRCDPISSHATLYWYQQALGQGPEFLTYFNYEAQPDKSGLPSDRFSAERPEGSISTLTIQRTEQRDSAMYRCASSSLRGLASPDTQYFGPGTRLTVL.

The chain carries TRBV19 and TRBJ2-7; D may be TRBD1 (5 bases). The V and J ends lost 5 bases and 5 bases respectively, with 13 bases between them. The CDR3 runs 13 residues. From germline, CDR1 is LNHDA and CDR2 SQIVND (reference sequence). DNA for the CDR3: TGTGCCAGTAGTTCATCAGGGCGGAACGAGCAGTACTTC. It specifies CASSSSGRNEQYF.

The chain is built from TRBV29-1 and TRBJ1-4; TRBD1 matches 9 bases. Germline V gene data show CDR1 as SQVTM and CDR2 as ANQGSEA. The V segment lost 6 bases and the J segment 8 bases; nucleotides outside the gene matches: 7. There are 13 residues in the CDR3. CDR3 residues: CSVVQGAGEKLFF. The CDR3 DNA is TGCAGCGTGGTACAGGGGGCTGGGGAAAAACTGTTTTTT.

The CDR3 bases are TGTGCCAGCAGCGCGGGGACTAGCGGGATACATACGCAGTATTTT. As protein: CASSAGTSGIHTQYF. This chain links TRBV9 with TRBJ2-3, with TRBD2 matching over 13 bases. Germline values: CDR1 SGDLS, CDR2 YYNGEE. The CDR3 runs to 15 residues. J gave up 7 bases and V 3 bases, and 5 bases lay outside the gene matches. The variable domain in full, completed from reference TRBV9 and TRBJ2-3, reads DSGVTQTPKHLITATGQRVTLRCSPRSGDLSVYWYQQSLDQGLQFLIQYYNGEERAKGNILERFSAQQFPDLHSELNLSSLELGDSALYFCASSAGTSGIHTQYFGPGTRLTVL.

The chain is built from TRBV27 and TRBJ1-1; D ambiguous. Germline CDR1 MNHEY, CDR2 SMNVEV (reference sequence). Trimming pared 4 bases from V and 8 bases from J, leaving 11 bases between. The CDR3 runs to 12 residues. The CDR3: CASSSMTGEAFF. The DNA for the CDR3 is TGTGCCAGCAGTTCCATGACTGGAGAAGCTTTCTTT.

This clone was found once. The rearrangement uses TRBV6-1 and TRBJ1-3; D might be TRBD1 (5 bases). The germline V gene has CDR1 MNHNS and CDR2 SASEGT. The V end lost 6 bases, the J end lost 0 bases, and 12 bases lay between the germline ends. The CDR3 sequence is 15 residues long. The CDR3 DNA sequence: TGTGCCAGCAGAATCCAGGGCAGCTCTGGAAACACCATATATTTT. The encoded protein is CASRIQGSSGNTIYF.

Regarding this clone: The junction differs from germline at one of its ends, possibly a read error. This chain connects TRBV18 to TRBJ2-2, with a tentative D call TRBD1 (6 bases). The length of the CDR3 is 18 residues. CDR1 and CDR2 (germline): KGHSH, LQKENI. The CDR3 is CASLPTLTGNSDTGELFF. CDR3 in DNA: TGTGCCAGCTTACCAACCCTAACAGGGAATTCGGACACCGGGGAGCTGTTTTTT. Using reference TRBV18 and TRBJ2-2 for the parts outside the CDR3, the full variable domain is NAGVMQNPRHLVRRRGQEARLRCSPMKGHSHVYWYRQLPEEGLKFMVYLQKENIIDESGMPKERFSAEFPKEGPSILRIQQVVRGDSAAYFCASLPTLTGNSDTGELFFGEGSRLTVL.

The chain has TRBV5-6 and TRBJ2-7, with a tentative D call TRBD2 (6 bases). The germline gives CDR1 SGHDT, CDR2 YYEEEE. There are 14 residues in the CDR3. The ends were cut back, 0 bases at V and 3 bases at J, with 10 bases in the middle. CDR3 coding DNA: TGTGCCAGCAGCTTGGGGGGGGATTTCTACGAGCAGTACTTC. As protein: CASSLGGDFYEQYF.

This clone is a singleton in its sample. The genes are TRBV29-1 and TRBJ1-1, with D unresolved. The germline V gene has CDR1 SQVTM and CDR2 ANQGSEA. There are 11 residues in the CDR3. V lost 4 bases and J lost 8, with 11 bases in between. CDR3 in DNA: TGCAGCGTTGGGAGGACGGGAGAAGCTTTCTTT. Encoded protein: CSVGRTGEAFF.

The chain carries TRBV6-6 and TRBJ2-1; maybe TRBD2 (5 bases). The CDR3 sequence is 14 residues long. Deletions cut 8 bases from V and 2 bases from J, with 13 bases between. Germline V gene sequence: CDR1 MNHNY, CDR2 SVGAGI (reference sequence). For the CDR3, the DNA is TGTGCCAGCGATATGGGAGTTGCCTACAATGAGCAGTTCTTC. It codes for CASDMGVAYNEQFF.

This clone was observed a single time. The chain employs TRBV6-1 and TRBJ2-3, with 10 bases that match TRBD2. Germline V gene data show CDR1 as MNHNS and CDR2 as SASEGT. The CDR3 loop spans 16 amino acids. V gave up 4 bases and J gave up 0 bases; unmatched junction bases: 4. The CDR3: CASSAVTSGSTDTQYF. DNA for the CDR3: TGTGCCAGCAGTGCTGTGACTAGCGGGAGCACAGATACGCAGTATTTT.

This chain links TRBV5-1 with TRBJ1-1; D call uncertain. The ends were cut back, 0 bases at V and 1 base at J, with 16 bases in the middle. Germline CDR1 SGHRS, CDR2 YFSETQ. This CDR3 contains 17 residues. The CDR3 sequence: CASSLGGSAWRNTEAFF. CDR3 in DNA: TGCGCCAGCAGCTTGGGAGGGAGCGCCTGGAGGAACACTGAAGCTTTCTTT.

As for this clone: The junction and the germline gene differ at one end; a read error may be behind it. This chain connects TRBV6-1 to TRBJ1-1; maybe TRBD1 (6 bases). CDR3 length equals 16 residues. Germline V gives CDR1 MNHNS, CDR2 SASEGT. CDR3 DNA: TGTGCCAGCAGAGAAGACAGGTTCCGCCTGAACACTGAAGCTTTCTTT. Translating it yields CASREDRFRLNTEAFF.

The chain has TRBV11-2 and TRBJ2-2, with 10 bases matching TRBD1. The V gene end was trimmed by 4 bases and the J gene end by 5 bases; junction bases not matched to a gene: 4. Germline CDR1 reads SGHAT; CDR2 reads FQNNGV. The CDR3 has 15 amino acids. CDR3 amino acids: CASSSGQGYTGELFF. DNA of the CDR3: TGTGCCAGCAGCTCGGGACAGGGGTATACCGGGGAGCTGTTTTTT. The variable domain in full, completed from reference TRBV11-2 and TRBJ2-2, reads EAGVAQSPRYKIIEKRQSVAFWCNPISGHATLYWYQQILGQGPKLLIQFQNNGVVDDSQLPKDRFSAERLKGVDSTLKIQPAKLEDSAVYLCASSSGQGYTGELFFGEGSRLTVL.

The V gene is TRBV4-3, the J gene TRBJ1-2; D is ambiguous. V gave up 1 base and J gave up 5 bases, with 8 bases separating them. This CDR3 is built from 13 residues. Germline lookup yields CDR1 LGHNA and CDR2 YSLEER. In DNA form, the CDR3 reads TGCGCCAGCAGCCAAGGAACGAGATATGGCTACACCTTC. Its translation is CASSQGTRYGYTF.

The rearrangement uses TRBV2 and TRBJ1-2; 7 bases map to TRBD1. The CDR3 consists of 11 residues. J lost 8 bases, V lost 6 bases, and 3 bases had no gene match. In germline, CDR1 is SNHLY, CDR2 FYNNEI. The CDR3 is CASSRQGGYTF. DNA for the CDR3: TGTGCCAGCAGCCGACAGGGAGGCTACACCTTC.

The rearrangement joins TRBV6-6 to TRBJ1-6, with 7 bases lining up with TRBD1. Germline lookup yields CDR1 MNHNY and CDR2 SVGAGI (reference sequence). This CDR3 is 14 amino acids long. With V trimmed by 6 bases and J by 7 bases, 6 bases remained unmatched. The CDR3 DNA reads TGTGCCAGCAGATCCGACAGGGTCAATTCACCCCTCCACTTT. It specifies CASRSDRVNSPLHF.

The genes are TRBV10-3 and TRBJ2-1, with 9 bases fitting TRBD2. Germline CDR1 ENHRY, CDR2 SYGVKD. Unmatched junction bases numbered 2, after V lost 5 bases and J lost 3 bases. CDR3 length: 14 residues. CDR3 loop: CAISRLADYNEQFF. The CDR3 DNA reads as TGTGCCATCAGTCGACTAGCGGACTACAATGAGCAGTTCTTC.

This clone showed up just once. This chain uses TRBV28 with TRBJ1-2; TRBD1 matches at 10 bases. The CDR3 runs 16 residues. Germline CDR1 is MDHEN and CDR2 is SYDVKM. V trimming: 6 bases; J trimming: 8 bases; junction bases outside the gene matches: 15. CDR3 protein: CASSPLPRQGARGYTF. The CDR3 nucleotides are TGTGCCAGCAGCCCTCTGCCTAGACAGGGGGCGCGGGGCTACACCTTC.

The chain recombines TRBV19 with TRBJ2-1, with D tentatively TRBD1 (6 bases). Between the trimmed V and J ends, which lost 3 bases and 0 bases, there was a span of 12 bases. Germline loops: CDR1 LNHDA, CDR2 SQIVND (reference sequence). There are 16 residues in the CDR3. The CDR3 bases are TGTGCCAGTAGTATGCCCACAGGGTCCTCCTACAATGAGCAGTTCTTC. It yields the protein CASSMPTGSSYNEQFF.

This chain connects TRBV2 to TRBJ2-7; 9 nucleotides line up with TRBD1. Trimming at V came to 6 bases and at J to 2 bases, leaving 5 bases not matched to a gene. Germline assignment: CDR1 SNHLY and CDR2 FYNNEI. This CDR3 spans 14 amino acids. This chain's CDR3 is CASRETGGAYEQYF. CDR3 sequence (DNA): TGTGCCAGCAGAGAGACAGGGGGGGCCTACGAGCAGTACTTC.

This sequence joins TRBV5-6 and TRBJ1-4; TRBD1 might be the D (5 bases). The CDR3 is 16 amino acids. The germline V and J ends were trimmed by 3 bases and 6 bases, with 18 bases remaining between them. From germline, CDR1 is SGHDT and CDR2 YYEEEE. As DNA, the CDR3 is TGTGCCAGCAGCTCCTACCGGGGGGGTGGCTATGAAAAACTGTTTTTT. As protein: CASSSYRGGGYEKLFF.

The CDR3 DNA reads as TGTGCCAGCAGACCCCCCGGGACAGGAAAAAGGTCACCCCTCCACTTT. Encoded protein: CASRPPGTGKRSPLHF. The chain recombines TRBV28 with TRBJ1-6, with 8 bases identical to TRBD1. The V segment lost 6 bases and the J segment 10 bases; nucleotides outside the gene matches: 14. The CDR3 loop spans 16 amino acids. Germline V lookup: CDR1 MDHEN, CDR2 SYDVKM.

The V and J genes are TRBV4-1 and TRBJ2-1; 15 nucleotides line up with TRBD2. This CDR3 has 17 amino acids. J gave up 7 bases and V 2 bases, and 6 bases lay outside the gene matches. Germline lookup yields CDR1 MGHRA and CDR2 YSYEKL. This CDR3 reads CASSQSLGTSGRNEQFF. In DNA, the CDR3 is TGCGCCAGCAGCCAAAGCCTGGGGACTAGCGGGAGGAATGAGCAGTTCTTC.

This clone was recorded only once. The rearrangement joins TRBV4-1 to TRBJ2-1, with 11 positions matching TRBD2. The trim removed 2 bases at V and 6 bases at J, leaving 6 bases unmatched. Germline values: CDR1 MGHRA, CDR2 YSYEKL. The CDR3 spans 16 residues. The CDR3 here is CASSQQPGLAVNEQFF. CDR3 nucleotide sequence: TGCGCCAGCAGCCAACAACCGGGACTAGCGGTCAATGAGCAGTTCTTC.

Comments on this clone: Other DNA sequences within the sample encode an identical CDR3. This chain joins TRBV28 and TRBJ1-5; perhaps TRBD1 as D (5 bases). Trimming left V 2 bases short and J 2 bases short, with 7 bases between. Germline CDR1 and CDR2: MDHEN and SYDVKM. The CDR3 extends over 14 amino acids. The CDR3 loop is CASSLGGGNQPQHF. In DNA form, the CDR3 reads TGTGCCAGCAGTTTAGGGGGGGGCAATCAGCCCCAGCATTTT.

This clone was recorded only once. The J gene is TRBJ1-5, the V gene TRBV19; no firm D call. From germline, CDR1 is LNHDA and CDR2 SQIVND (reference sequence). V lost 0 bases to trimming and J lost 7 bases, with 13 bases between them. The CDR3 is 15 residues long. CDR3 sequence reads: CASSIDQHVIQPQHF. The CDR3 DNA sequence: TGTGCCAGTAGTATAGACCAACACGTTATACAGCCCCAGCATTTT.

The CDR3 reads CASLQGSRRQYF. The CDR3 nucleotides read TGTGCCAGTCTTCAGGGTAGTCGTAGGCAGTACTTC. The V gene is TRBV6-1, the J gene TRBJ2-7; weak D call: TRBD1 (5 bases). The CDR3 has 12 amino acids. Deletions cut 9 bases from V and 9 bases from J, with 18 bases between. CDR1 is MNHNS and CDR2 is SASEGT in the germline V gene.

This clone has just a few counts. The rearrangement uses TRBV28 and TRBJ2-7; 8 bases map to TRBD2. This CDR3 is built from 15 residues. After removal of 5 bases from V and 6 bases from J, the junction contained 12 bases not matched to a gene. In germline, CDR1 is MDHEN, CDR2 SYDVKM. CDR3: CASSELAGRMGEQYF. The CDR3, as DNA: TGTGCCAGCAGTGAATTAGCGGGAAGGATGGGCGAGCAGTACTTC.